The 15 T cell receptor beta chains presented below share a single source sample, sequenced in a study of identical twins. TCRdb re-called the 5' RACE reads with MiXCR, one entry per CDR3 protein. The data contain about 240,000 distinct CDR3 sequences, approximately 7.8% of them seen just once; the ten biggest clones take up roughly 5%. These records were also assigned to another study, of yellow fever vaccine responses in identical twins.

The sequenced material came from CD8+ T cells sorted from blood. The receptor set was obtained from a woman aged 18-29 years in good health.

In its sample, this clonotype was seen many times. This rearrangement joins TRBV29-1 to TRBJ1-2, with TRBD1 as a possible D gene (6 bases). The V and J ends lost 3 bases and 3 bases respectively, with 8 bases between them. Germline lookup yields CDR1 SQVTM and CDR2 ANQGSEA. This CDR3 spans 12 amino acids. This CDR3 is CSVDAGDYGYTF. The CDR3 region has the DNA TGCAGCGTTGACGCAGGGGACTATGGCTACACCTTC. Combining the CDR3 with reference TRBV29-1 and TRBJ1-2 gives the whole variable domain SAVISQKPSRDICQRGTSLTIQCQVDSQVTMMFWYRQQPGQSLTLIATANQGSEATYESGFVIDKFPISRPNLTFSTLTVSNMSPEDSSIYLCSVDAGDYGYTFGSGTRLTVV.

As DNA, the CDR3 is TGCAGTGTTCCTAGGGATACTGAAGCTTTCTTT. It yields the protein CSVPRDTEAFF. The V call is TRBV20-1, the J call TRBJ1-1; D is uncertain. The CDR3 is 11 residues long. CDR1 is DFQATT and CDR2 is SNEGSKA in the germline V gene (reference sequence). V was shortened by 7 bases and J by 5 bases, with 11 bases between the two germline ends.

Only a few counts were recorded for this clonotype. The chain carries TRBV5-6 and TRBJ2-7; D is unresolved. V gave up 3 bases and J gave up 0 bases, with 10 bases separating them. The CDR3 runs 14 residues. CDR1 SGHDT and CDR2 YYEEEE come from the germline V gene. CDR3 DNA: TGTGCCAGCAGCTACGCTTCAGGCTCCTACGAGCAGTACTTC. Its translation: CASSYASGSYEQYF.

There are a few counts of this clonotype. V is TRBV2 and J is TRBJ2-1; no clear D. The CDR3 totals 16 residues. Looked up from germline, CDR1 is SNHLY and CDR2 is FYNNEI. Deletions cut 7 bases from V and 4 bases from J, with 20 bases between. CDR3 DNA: TGTGCCAGCAACTCTAACGCGAGGAAAACTTACAATGAGCAGTTCTTC. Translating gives CASNSNARKTYNEQFF.

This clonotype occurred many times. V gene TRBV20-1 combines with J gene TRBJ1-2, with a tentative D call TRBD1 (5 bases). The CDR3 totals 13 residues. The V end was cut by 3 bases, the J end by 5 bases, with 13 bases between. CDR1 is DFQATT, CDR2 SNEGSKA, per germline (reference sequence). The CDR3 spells CSASPDSPYGYTF. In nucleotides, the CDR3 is TGCAGTGCTAGTCCCGACAGTCCTTATGGCTACACCTTC.

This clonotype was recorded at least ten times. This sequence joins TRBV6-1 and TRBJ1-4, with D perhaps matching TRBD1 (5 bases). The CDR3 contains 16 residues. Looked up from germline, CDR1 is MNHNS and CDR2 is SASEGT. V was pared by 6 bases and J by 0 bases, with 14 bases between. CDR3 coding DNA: TGTGCCAGCAGCCCCGGGACTGCCCCAACTAATGAAAAACTGTTTTTT. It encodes CASSPGTAPTNEKLFF.

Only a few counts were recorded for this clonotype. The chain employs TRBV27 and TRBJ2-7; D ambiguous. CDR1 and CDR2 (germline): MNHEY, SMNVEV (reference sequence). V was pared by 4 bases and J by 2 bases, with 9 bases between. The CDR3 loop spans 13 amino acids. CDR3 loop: CASSSYPTYEQYV. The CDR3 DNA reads TGTGCCAGCAGTTCATATCCGACCTACGAGCAGTACGTC.

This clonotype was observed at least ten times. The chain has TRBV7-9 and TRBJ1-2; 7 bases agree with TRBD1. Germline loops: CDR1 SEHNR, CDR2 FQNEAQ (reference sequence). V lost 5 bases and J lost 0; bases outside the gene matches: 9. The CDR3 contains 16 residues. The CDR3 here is CASSTRDRQSNYGYTF. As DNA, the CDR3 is TGTGCCAGCAGCACCCGGGACAGACAGTCTAACTATGGCTACACCTTC. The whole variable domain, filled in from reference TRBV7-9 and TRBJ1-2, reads DTGVSQNPRHKITKRGQNVTFRCDPISEHNRLYWYRQTLGQGPEFLTYFQNEAQLEKSRLLSDRFSAERPKGSFSTLEIQRTEQGDSAMYLCASSTRDRQSNYGYTFGSGTRLTVV.

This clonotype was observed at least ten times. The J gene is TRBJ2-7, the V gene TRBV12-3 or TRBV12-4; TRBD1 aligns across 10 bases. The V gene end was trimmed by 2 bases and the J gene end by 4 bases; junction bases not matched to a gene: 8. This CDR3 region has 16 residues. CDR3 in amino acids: CASSLTGQGNLYEQYF. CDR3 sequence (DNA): TGTGCCAGCAGTTTAACGGGACAGGGGAACCTGTACGAGCAGTACTTC.

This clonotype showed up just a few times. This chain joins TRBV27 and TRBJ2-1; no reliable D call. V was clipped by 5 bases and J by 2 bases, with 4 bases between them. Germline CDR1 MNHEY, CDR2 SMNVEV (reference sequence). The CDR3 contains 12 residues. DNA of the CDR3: TGTGCCAGCAGTACACCCTACAATGAGCAGTTCTTC. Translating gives CASSTPYNEQFF.

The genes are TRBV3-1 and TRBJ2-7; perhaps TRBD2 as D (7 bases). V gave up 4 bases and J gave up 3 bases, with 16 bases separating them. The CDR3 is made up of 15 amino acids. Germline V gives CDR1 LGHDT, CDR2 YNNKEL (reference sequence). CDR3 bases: TGTGCCAGCAGCCCTCGCGGGGGCCAGTACTACGAGCAGTACTTC. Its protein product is CASSPRGGQYYEQYF.

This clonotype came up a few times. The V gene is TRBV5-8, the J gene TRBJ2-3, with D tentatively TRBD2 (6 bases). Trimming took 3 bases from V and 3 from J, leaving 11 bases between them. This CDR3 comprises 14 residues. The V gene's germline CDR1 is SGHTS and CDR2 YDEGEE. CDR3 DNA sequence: TGTGCCAGCAGCTGGGGGAGGCGGACAGATACGCAGTATTTT. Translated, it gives CASSWGRRTDTQYF.

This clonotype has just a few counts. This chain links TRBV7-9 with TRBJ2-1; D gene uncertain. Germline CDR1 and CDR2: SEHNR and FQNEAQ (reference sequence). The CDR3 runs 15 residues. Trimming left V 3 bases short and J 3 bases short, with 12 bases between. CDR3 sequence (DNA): TGTGCCAGCAGCTTTTTGGACGGTCTCTACAATGAGCAGTTCTTC. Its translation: CASSFLDGLYNEQFF. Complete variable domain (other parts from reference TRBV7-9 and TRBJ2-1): DTGVSQNPRHKITKRGQNVTFRCDPISEHNRLYWYRQTLGQGPEFLTYFQNEAQLEKSRLLSDRFSAERPKGSFSTLEIQRTEQGDSAMYLCASSFLDGLYNEQFFGPGTRLTVL.

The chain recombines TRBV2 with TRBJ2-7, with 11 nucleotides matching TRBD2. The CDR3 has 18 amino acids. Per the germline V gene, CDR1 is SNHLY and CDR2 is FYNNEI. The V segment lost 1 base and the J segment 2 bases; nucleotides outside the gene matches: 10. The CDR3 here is CASSEGPILAGGAYEQYV. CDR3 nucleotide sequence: TGTGCCAGCAGTGAAGGCCCAATCCTAGCGGGGGGCGCCTACGAGCAGTACGTC.

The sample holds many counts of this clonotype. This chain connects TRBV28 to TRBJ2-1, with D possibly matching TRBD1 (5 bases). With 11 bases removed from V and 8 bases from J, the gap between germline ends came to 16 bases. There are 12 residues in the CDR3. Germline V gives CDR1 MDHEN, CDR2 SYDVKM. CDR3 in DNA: TGTGCCTCAACGGACGTAGGGGATGAGCAGTTCTTC. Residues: CASTDVGDEQFF. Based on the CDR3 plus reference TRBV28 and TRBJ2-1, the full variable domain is DVKVTQSSRYLVKRTGEKVFLECVQDMDHENMFWYRQDPGLGLRLIYFSYDVKMKEKGDIPEGYSVSREKKERFSLILESASTNQTSMYLCASTDVGDEQFFGPGTRLTVL.